Only one count was recorded for the clone carrying this T cell receptor beta chain. Compared with germline, one end of the junction differs, possibly owing to a read error. Germline CDR1 reads MNHNS; CDR2 reads SASEGT. The CDR3 has 14 amino acids. The PCR contained 60 Vbeta and 13 Jbeta primers. The assay was immunoSEQ multiplex PCR, and TCRdb's table has in-frame clones only and misses some. Of 95,000 to 110,000 clones in the sample, more than 65% were seen once. The sample is drawn from a study of cytomegalovirus exposure and HLA in healthy donors. The sample taken for sequencing was PBMCs. The chain links TRBV6-1 to TRBJ1-5; 8 nucleotides line up with TRBD1. The clonotype was recovered from a male donor in good health and CMV-seronegative. The CDR3: CTSSRDRRVMPQHF. In DNA form, the CDR3 reads TGTACCAGCAGTCGGGACAGGAGGGTAATGCCCCAGCATTTT.